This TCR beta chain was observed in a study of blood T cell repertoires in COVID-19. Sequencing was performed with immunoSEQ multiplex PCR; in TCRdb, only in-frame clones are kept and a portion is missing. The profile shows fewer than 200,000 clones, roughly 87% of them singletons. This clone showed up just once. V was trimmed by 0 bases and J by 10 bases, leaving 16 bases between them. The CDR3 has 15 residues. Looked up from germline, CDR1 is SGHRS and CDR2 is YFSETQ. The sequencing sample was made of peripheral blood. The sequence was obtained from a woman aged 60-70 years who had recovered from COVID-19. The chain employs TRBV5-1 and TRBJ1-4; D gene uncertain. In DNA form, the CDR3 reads TGCGCCAGCAGCTTGGAGGACGGATTGGCGGGAAAACTGTTTTTT. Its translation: CASSLEDGLAGKLFF. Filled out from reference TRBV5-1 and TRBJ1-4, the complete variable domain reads KAGVTQTPRYLIKTRGQQVTLSCSPISGHRSVSWYQQTPGQGLQFLFEYFSETQRNKGNFPGRFSGRQFSNSRSEMNVSTLELGDSALYLCASSLEDGLAGKLFFGSGTQLSVL.